This T cell receptor beta chain was documented in a study of identical twins (TCRdb year 2016). The study in broad terms: The study deep-sequenced TCR alpha and beta repertoires from monozygotic twins, unrelated adults of various ages and cord blood to test whether fetal clonotypes persist. To rule out contamination, the twin experiments were replicated at different times with different library preparation protocols.

General conclusions and limits of the study: Abundant cord blood beta clonotypes carried fewer insertions; young adult naive repertoires showed a weaker similar trend, while memory repertoires showed none. Zero-insertion analyses could be partly confounded by invariant T cells such as MAIT and iNKT, though diverse VJ usage argued against such confounding for most clonotypes. Compared with coincidental sharing between unrelated individuals, an excess of low generation-probability sequences was observed among out-of-frame TCR alpha sequences shared between twins. In beta out-of-frame sequences, excess twin sharing was weaker, because having fewer shared sequences lowered the signal-to-noise ratio. Because the same donors could not be followed over many years, conclusions were based on cross-sectional statistical analysis. Out-of-frame TCR alpha sharing in monozygotic twins was systematically underestimated by recombination models, whereas sharing between unrelated individuals was in agreement with the recombination models.

This clonotype occurred many times. Its antigen remains unidentified. No base-level quality is on record; no much larger clone is a single base apart. Every donor was a healthy Caucasian. Three pairs of female monozygotic twins, all aged roughly 18 to 30 years, made up the twin cohort. CD4+ and CD8+ T cell populations were isolated with positive isolation kits from Invitrogen. The library was produced with 5' RACE. The sample was run on an Illumina HiSeq 2000. Template switching introduced a universal primer binding site; the final cDNA contained a unique molecular identifier, enabling accurate counting of TCR cDNA molecules. First-strand cDNA for TCR alpha and beta chains was synthesized from specific primers in the conserved constant-segment region. Each cDNA library was double barcoded, with a SMART-Mk sample barcode plus Illumina barcodes, to control for contamination. TruSeq adapter sequences, together with Illumina sample barcodes, were added in two successive PCR steps. The TCR alpha and beta cDNA libraries were sequenced on the Illumina HiSeq platform using custom primers. The original methods were these. MiGEC was used to process raw reads and extract unique molecular identifiers, and MiXCR was used to find CDR3 positions. For each individual, recombination models were inferred using an EM algorithm with the repgenHMM and IGoR tools. Shared clonotype analysis was performed with the tcR package in R, normalizing sharing by the product of cloneset sizes. Out-of-frame nonproductive sequences were analyzed to study raw recombination free of thymic and clonal selection effects. The public reads were reanalyzed by TCRdb: fastp trimming at Q25, MiXCR alignment, in-frame beta chains only. Rows with a matching CDR3 protein are joined into one entry that keeps the most common DNA and genes. These V and J calls are TCRdb output, not the study's own analysis. Across this sample there are under 300,000 distinct CDR3 sequences, with 6% to 7% seen only once. Approximately 14% of the sample lies in the top ten.

A distance of 8 bases separates the germline ends of V and J, which lose 1 base and 4 bases respectively. Taken from the germline V gene, the CDR1 and CDR2 loops are SGHDN and FVKESK. CDR3 length: 14 amino acids, cysteine to phenylalanine. CDR3 DNA is the only sequence kept; it has 42 bases, read in frame from the first base. These same records also appear under a second study, on T cells expressing NK-cell markers. As that second study puts it: Seven or eight donors provided sorted CD3+CD56+NKG2C+, CD3+CD56+NKG2C- and CD3+CD56-NKG2C+ T-cell subsets, whose TCR beta-chain repertoires were profiled. Most of the eight sequenced donors were HCMV-seropositive and one was HCMV-seronegative. In several experiments an anti-gammadeltaTCR antibody was added to restrict sorting to alphabetaTCR-expressing T cells. For six donors, the dominant CD3+CD56+NKG2C+ clonotypes were among the top 10 CD8+ clonotypes and accounted for 1.0-7.0% of CD8+ T cells. Those dominant clonotypes were again the most abundant among CD3+CD56-NKG2C+ cells in a few donors, at about 25-65%. Whether the expanded NKG2C-expressing T cell clones were specific for HCMV antigens was left unclear. All eight donors whose samples were sequenced were randomly selected healthy volunteers, three of them men and five women. To determine HCMV serostatus, a commercial ELISA kit was used to detect HCMV-specific IgG in serum. Reads were demultiplexed and grouped by UMI with MIGEC, and clonotypes were assembled and quantified with MiTCR. To remove erroneous sequences, TCR cDNA sequences were retained only when supported by two or more reads. The tcR package was used for downstream repertoire analysis, and clonotypes were matched between fractions using CDR3 nucleotide sequence together with V segment. VDJmatch was used to annotate antigen specificity against VDJdb, with one amino acid substitution allowed in CDR3.

The rearrangement joined TRBV14 to TRBJ1-5, with the D gene uncertain. The source material was CD8+ T cells sorted from blood. This receptor was identified in a woman younger than 30 in good health. The nucleotide sequence is given as TGTGCCAGCAGCCAAGGGGTGAGGAATCAGCCCCAGCATTTT. Protein translation: CASSQGVRNQPQHF.